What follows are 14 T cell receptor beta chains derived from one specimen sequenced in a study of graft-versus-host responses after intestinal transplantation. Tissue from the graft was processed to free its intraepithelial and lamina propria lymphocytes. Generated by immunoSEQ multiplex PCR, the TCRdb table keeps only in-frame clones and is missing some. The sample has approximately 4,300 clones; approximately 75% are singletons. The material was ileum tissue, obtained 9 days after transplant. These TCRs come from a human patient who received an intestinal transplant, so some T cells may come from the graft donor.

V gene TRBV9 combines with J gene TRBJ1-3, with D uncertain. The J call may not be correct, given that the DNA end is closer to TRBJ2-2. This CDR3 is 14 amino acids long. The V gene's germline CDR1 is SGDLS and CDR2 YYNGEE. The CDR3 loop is CASSVGLLTGELFF. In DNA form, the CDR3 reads TGTGCCAGCAGCGTAGGACTTCTCACCGGGGAGCTGTTTTTT.

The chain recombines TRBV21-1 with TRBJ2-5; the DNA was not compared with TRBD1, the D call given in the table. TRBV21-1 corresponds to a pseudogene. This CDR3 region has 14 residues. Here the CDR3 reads CASSKGGQQETQYF. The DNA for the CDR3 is TGTGCCAGCAGCAAGGGGGGACAGCAAGAGACCCAGTACTTC.

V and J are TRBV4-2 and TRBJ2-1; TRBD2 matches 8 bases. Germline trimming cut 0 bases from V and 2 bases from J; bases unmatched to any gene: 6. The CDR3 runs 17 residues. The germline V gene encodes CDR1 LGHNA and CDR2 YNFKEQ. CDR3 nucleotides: TGTGCCAGCAGCCAAGATCCGAGCGGGAGCCCCTACAATGAGCAGTTCTTC. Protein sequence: CASSQDPSGSPYNEQFF.

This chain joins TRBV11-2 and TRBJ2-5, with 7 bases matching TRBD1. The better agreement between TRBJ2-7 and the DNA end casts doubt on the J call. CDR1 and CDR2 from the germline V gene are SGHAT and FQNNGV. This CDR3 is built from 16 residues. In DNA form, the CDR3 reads TGTGCCAGCAGCCCAGGGGGAGTTAGAATCGTCTACGAGCAGTACTTC. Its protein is CASSPGGVRIVYEQYF.

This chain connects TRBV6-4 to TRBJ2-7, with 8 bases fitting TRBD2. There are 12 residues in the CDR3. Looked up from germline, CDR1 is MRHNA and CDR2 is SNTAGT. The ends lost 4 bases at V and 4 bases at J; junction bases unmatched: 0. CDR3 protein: CASSAGGYEQYF. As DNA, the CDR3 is TGTGCCAGCAGTGCGGGGGGGTACGAGCAGTACTTC.

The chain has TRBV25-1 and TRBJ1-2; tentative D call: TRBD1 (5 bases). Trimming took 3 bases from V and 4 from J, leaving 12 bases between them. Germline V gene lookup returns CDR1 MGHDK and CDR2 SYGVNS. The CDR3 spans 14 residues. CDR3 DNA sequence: TGTGCCAGCAGTGACGCGCGGGGCAGCTATGGCTACACCTTC. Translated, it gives CASSDARGSYGYTF.

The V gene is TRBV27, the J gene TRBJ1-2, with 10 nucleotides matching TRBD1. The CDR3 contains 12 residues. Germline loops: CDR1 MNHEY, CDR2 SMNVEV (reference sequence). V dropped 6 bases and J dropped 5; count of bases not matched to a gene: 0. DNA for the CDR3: TGTGCCAGCAGGGACAGGGGGTATGGCTACACCTTC. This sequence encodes CASRDRGYGYTF.

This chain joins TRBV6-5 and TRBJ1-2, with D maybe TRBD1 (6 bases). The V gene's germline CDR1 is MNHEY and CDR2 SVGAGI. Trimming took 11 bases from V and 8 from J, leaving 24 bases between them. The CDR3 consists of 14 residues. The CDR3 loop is CAAHPGGAGGGYTF. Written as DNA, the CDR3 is TGTGCCGCCCACCCTGGGGGCGCGGGGGGCGGCTACACCTTC.

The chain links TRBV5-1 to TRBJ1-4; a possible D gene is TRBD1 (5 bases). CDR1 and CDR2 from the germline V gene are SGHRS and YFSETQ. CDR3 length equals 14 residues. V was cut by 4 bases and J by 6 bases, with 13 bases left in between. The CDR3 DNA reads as TGCGCCAGCAGCCCAGGGCCTATCCATGAAAAACTGTTTTTT. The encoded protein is CASSPGPIHEKLFF.

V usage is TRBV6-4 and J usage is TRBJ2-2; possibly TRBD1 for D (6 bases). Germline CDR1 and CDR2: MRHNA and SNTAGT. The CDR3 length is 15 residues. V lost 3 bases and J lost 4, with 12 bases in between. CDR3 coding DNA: TGTGCCAGCAGTGAAAAAACAGGGACCACCGGGGAGCTGTTTTTT. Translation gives CASSEKTGTTGELFF.

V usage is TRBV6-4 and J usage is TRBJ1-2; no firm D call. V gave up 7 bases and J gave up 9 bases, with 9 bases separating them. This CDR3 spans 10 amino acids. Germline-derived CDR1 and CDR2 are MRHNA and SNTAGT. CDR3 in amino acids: CASKGLRYTF. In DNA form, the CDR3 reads TGTGCCAGCAAGGGCCTCCGCTACACCTTC.

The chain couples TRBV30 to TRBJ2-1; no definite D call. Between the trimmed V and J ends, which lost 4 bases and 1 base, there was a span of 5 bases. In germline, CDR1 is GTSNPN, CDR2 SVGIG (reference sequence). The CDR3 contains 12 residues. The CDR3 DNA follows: TGTGCCTGGATGAGGTCCTACAATGAGCAGTTCTTC. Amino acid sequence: CAWMRSYNEQFF.

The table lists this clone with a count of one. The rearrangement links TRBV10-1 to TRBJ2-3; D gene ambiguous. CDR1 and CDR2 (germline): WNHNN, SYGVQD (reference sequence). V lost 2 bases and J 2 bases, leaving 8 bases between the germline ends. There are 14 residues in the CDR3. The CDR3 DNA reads TGCGCCAGCAGTGAGGAGCCGGTCACAGATACGCAGTATTTT. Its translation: CASSEEPVTDTQYF.

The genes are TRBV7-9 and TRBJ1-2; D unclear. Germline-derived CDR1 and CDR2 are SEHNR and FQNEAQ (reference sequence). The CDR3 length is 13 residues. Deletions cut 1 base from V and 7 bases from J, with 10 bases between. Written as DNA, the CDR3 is TGTGCCAGCAGCTTAGTTGCCGGGTTTGGCTACACCTTC. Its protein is CASSLVAGFGYTF.